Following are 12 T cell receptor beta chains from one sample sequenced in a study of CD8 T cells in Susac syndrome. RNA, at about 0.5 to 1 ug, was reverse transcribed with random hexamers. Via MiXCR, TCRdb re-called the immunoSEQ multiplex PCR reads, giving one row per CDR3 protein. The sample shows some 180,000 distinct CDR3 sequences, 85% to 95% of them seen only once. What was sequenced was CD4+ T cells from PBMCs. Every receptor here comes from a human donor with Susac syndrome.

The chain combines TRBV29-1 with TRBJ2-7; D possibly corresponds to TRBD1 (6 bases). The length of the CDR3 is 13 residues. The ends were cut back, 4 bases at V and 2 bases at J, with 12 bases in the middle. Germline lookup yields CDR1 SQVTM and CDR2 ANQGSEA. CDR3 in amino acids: CSVALSGAYEQYF. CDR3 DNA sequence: TGCAGCGTTGCGTTGTCAGGGGCCTACGAGCAGTACTTC.

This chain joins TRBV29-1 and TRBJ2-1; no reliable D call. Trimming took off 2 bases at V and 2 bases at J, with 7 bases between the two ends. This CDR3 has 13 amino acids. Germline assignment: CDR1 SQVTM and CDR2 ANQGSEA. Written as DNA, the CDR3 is TGCAGCGTTGAAAGTACCACCTACAATGAGCAGTTCTTC. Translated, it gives CSVESTTYNEQFF.

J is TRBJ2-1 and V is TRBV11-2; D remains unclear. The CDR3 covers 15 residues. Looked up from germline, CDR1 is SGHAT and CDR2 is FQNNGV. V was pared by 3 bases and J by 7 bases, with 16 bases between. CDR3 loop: CASSFTVSVGNEQFF. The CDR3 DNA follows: TGTGCCAGCAGCTTCACGGTATCAGTAGGAAATGAGCAGTTCTTC.

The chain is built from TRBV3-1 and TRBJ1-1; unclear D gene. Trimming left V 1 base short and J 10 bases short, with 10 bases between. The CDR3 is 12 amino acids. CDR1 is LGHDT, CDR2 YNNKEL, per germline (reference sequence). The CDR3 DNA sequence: TGTGCCAGCAGCCAAGCGGAGGTCGGAGCTTTCTTT. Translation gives CASSQAEVGAFF.

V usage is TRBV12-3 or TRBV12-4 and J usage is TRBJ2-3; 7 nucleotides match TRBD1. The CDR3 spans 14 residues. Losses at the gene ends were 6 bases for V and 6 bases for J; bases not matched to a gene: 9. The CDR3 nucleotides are TGTGCCAGCAGCCGCGTAAGGGGGCTTGATACGCAGTATTTT. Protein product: CASSRVRGLDTQYF.

Here the CDR3 reads CSASRPAPGPQHF. CDR3 in DNA: TGCAGTGCCAGTCGCCCGGCCCCCGGGCCCCAGCATTTT. J is TRBJ1-5 and V is TRBV20-1; D unclear. Trimming removed 6 bases at V and 9 bases at J, with 18 bases between. Germline V gene data show CDR1 as DFQATT and CDR2 as SNEGSKA (reference sequence). The CDR3 contains 13 residues.

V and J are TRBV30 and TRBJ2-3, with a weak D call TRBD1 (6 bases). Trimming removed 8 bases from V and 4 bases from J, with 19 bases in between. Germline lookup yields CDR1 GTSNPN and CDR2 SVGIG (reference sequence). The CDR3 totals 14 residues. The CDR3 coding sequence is TGTGCCCAGCGGTGGGGGCCTGGCCCAGATACGCAGTATTTT. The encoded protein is CAQRWGPGPDTQYF.

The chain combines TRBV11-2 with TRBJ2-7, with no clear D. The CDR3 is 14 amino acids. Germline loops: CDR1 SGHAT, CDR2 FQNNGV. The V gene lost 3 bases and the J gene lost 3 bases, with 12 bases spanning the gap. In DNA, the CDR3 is TGTGCCAGCAGCTTCGACATTCTTAACTACGAGCAGTACTTC. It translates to CASSFDILNYEQYF.

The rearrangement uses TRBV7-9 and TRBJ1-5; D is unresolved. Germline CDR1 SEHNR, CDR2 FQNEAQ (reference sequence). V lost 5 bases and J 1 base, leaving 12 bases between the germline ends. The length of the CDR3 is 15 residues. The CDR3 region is CASSRCKPSNQPQHF. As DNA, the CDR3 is TGTGCCAGCAGCCGATGTAAGCCCAGCAATCAGCCCCAGCATTTT.

The DNA of the CDR3 is TGTGCCAGCAGCCCGGACTTCATGGGACAGGGAAAAGGCTCTGGGGCCAACGTCCTGACTTTC. It yields the protein CASSPDFMGQGKGSGANVLTF. The chain couples TRBV11-2 to TRBJ2-6; 9 positions match TRBD1. V was clipped by 5 bases and J by 0 bases; unmatched bases: 17. The CDR3 is 21 residues long. The V gene's germline CDR1 is SGHAT and CDR2 FQNNGV.

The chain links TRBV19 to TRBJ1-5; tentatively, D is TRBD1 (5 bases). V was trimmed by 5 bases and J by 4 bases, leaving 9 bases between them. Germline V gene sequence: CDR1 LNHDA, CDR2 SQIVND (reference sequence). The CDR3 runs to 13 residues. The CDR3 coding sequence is TGTGCCAGTAGTTGGCAGGGTAATCAGCCCCAGCATTTT. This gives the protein CASSWQGNQPQHF.

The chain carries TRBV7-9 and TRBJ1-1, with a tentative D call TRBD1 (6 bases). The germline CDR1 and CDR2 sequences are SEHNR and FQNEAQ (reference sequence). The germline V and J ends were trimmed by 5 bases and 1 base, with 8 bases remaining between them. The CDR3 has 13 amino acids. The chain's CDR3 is CASSRQENTEAFF. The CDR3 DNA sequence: TGTGCCAGCAGCAGACAGGAGAACACTGAAGCTTTCTTT.